This T cell receptor beta chain was profiled in a study of technical replicates of blood from a few donors. Here immunoSEQ multiplex PCR was the method, and the copy in TCRdb shows in-frame clones only, minus some. This repertoire shows approximately 69,000 clones, roughly 96% found once; its top ten account for roughly 0.21%. The germline V and J ends were trimmed by 4 bases and 4 bases, with 26 bases remaining between them. The CDR3 totals 19 residues. CDR1 and CDR2 from the germline V gene are SNHLY and FYNNEI. This chain links TRBV2 with TRBJ2-1; TRBD1 is a possible D gene (8 bases). The source of this sequence is a human donor in good health. The sample comprised T cells isolated from PBMCs. The CDR3, as DNA: TGTGCCAGCAGTGGATTCAGGGGGCGACTAGTGGGGGGGTACAATGAGCAGTTCTTC. Translating it yields CASSGFRGRLVGGYNEQFF.